This is a list of T cell receptor beta chains from one sample in a study of regulatory T cells in long-lasting Graves disease. TCRdb independently ran MiXCR on the multiplex PCR reads; one entry per CDR3 protein. The data contain a few hundred thousand distinct CDR3 sequences, approximately 23% of them singletons. The input for sequencing was peripheral blood mononuclear cells (PBMCs), taken when the disease was refractory, from a patient treated with antithyroid drugs. The source of these receptors is a female donor with Graves disease. The CDR3 runs from the conserved cysteine through the conserved F or W.

>TRBV28|TRBJ1-1
CAARYGGTTEAFF
>TRBV29-1|TRBJ1-1
CSVEAWTQHTEAFF
>TRBV28|TRBJ2-2
CASRGSNEAGELFF
>TRBV28|TRBJ1-4
CASSLGGGEKLFF
>TRBV15|TRBJ2-3
CATSRVGLAGGRGDTQYF
>TRBV11-1|TRBJ2-7
CASSLASGHRNEQYF
>TRBV6-2/TRBV6-3|TRBJ2-3
CASSGGAGTDTQYF
>TRBV9|TRBJ1-1
CASSVGIYTEAFF
>TRBV5-1|TRBJ2-5
CASSLALAGGPEETQYF
>TRBV7-3|TRBJ2-2
CASMKTANTGELFF
>TRBV6-2/TRBV6-3|TRBJ1-5
CASSYGGVSDSNQPQHF
>TRBV13|TRBJ2-7
CASSFSGASCEQYF
>TRBV29-1|TRBJ1-1
CSAQVSNTEAFF
>TRBV11-2|TRBJ1-6
CASSLGRQNSPLHF
>TRBV11-2|TRBJ1-2
CASSPATGLHGYTF
>TRBV6-1|TRBJ1-3
CATDQQGGGNTIYF
>TRBV19|TRBJ1-5
CASRMGRGSNQPQHF
>TRBV7-3|TRBJ2-3
CASSAGDRFSTDTQYF
>TRBV20-1|TRBJ1-1
CSATTGLDTEAFF
>TRBV4-1|TRBJ2-7
CASSQRGAPTYEQYF
>TRBV10-3|TRBJ2-2
CAIKSGSLDTGELFF
>TRBV15|TRBJ2-5
CATSRLRGHETQYF
>TRBV10-3|TRBJ2-7
CAISESTWGLSYEQYF
>TRBV10-3|TRBJ1-1
CAINPGQGSGNTEAFF
>TRBV20-1|TRBJ1-2
CSAALGRFWDGYTF
>TRBV2|TRBJ1-5
CASSEAGGGNQPQHF
>TRBV7-8|TRBJ2-7
CASSLAAGGRTYEQYF
>TRBV28|TRBJ2-7
CASSPVSVYEQYF
>TRBV19|TRBJ1-2
CASSITLVTGPLSANYGYTF
>TRBV20-1|TRBJ1-5
CSARDYIGQGERPQHF
>TRBV20-1|TRBJ1-3
CSARTRDSYSGNTIYF
>TRBV10-3|TRBJ2-3
CAIKLGQPSTDTQYF
>TRBV7-2|TRBJ1-6
CASSPSPGGNSPLHF
>TRBV6-1|TRBJ1-5
CASSITGGANQPQHF
>TRBV7-2|TRBJ2-3
CASGLAGRGGLSTDTQYF
>TRBV27|TRBJ2-3
CASSFRLTPPDTQYF
>TRBV28|TRBJ2-3
CASENPPDTQYF
>TRBV20-1|TRBJ2-7
CSAAGLGEQYF
>TRBV3-1|TRBJ2-5
CASSPPRQTETQYF
>TRBV5-1|TRBJ2-2
CASSFGQGRTGELFF
>TRBV29-1|TRBJ1-5
CSVGDRDNQPQHF
>TRBV24-1|TRBJ1-5
CATSVAGLGNQPQHF
>TRBV2|TRBJ1-6
CASSEAGVSSPLHF
>TRBV27|TRBJ2-1
CASSFWTGEQFF
>TRBV30|TRBJ1-2
CARSDSYGYTF
>TRBV20-1|TRBJ2-7
CSARAGDPYEQYF
>TRBV28|TRBJ2-3
CASSSQGAGDTQYF
>TRBV3-1|TRBJ2-7
CASSLQSGTGSNEQYF
>TRBV28|TRBJ2-5
CASNPGLAKETQYF
>TRBV15|TRBJ1-1
CATSRVGTNTEAFF
>TRBV12-3/TRBV12-4|TRBJ1-1
CASSTLDRASEAFF